The entry below gives a single T cell receptor (beta chain) sequence along with its context. This sample was included in a study of cytomegalovirus exposure and HLA in healthy donors. CDR1 is WNHNN, CDR2 SYGVQD, per germline (reference sequence). V lost 3 bases and J 2 bases, leaving 14 bases between the germline ends. This CDR3 is built from 15 residues. PCR amplification relied on 60 Vbeta primers (plus 13 Jbeta primers). The assay was immunoSEQ multiplex PCR, and TCRdb's table has in-frame clones only and misses some. Here the sample spans roughly 43,000 clones, about 72% being singletons. The chain carries TRBV10-1 and TRBJ2-7; D gene ambiguous. This sequence was found in a man aged 25 to 40 in good health and CMV-seronegative. The sample taken for sequencing was PBMCs. CDR3 amino acids: CASSEFVGATYEQYF. CDR3 bases: TGCGCCAGCAGTGAATTCGTCGGAGCCACCTACGAGCAGTACTTC.